This T cell receptor (beta chain) appears in the sequencing data of a study of CXCR3-negative and CXCR3-positive naive CD8 T cells (dated by TCRdb to between 2019 and 2020). At the level of the whole study: In total, roughly 140 million TRB reads were obtained, which works out to roughly 1.5 +/- 0.3 million reads per library. For the TRBV-TRBJ cluster analysis, the naive subsets came from 5 donors, while the memory cells came from 3 donors. Diversity and physicochemical repertoire analyses were performed on about a dozen donors pooled from two independent experiments.

Overall study results and their limits: TRB CDR3s from CXCR3-positive naive cells showed higher hydrophobicity (lower Kidera factor 4), lower energy, and higher strength and volume indices than CXCR3-negative naive cells. Freshly isolated PBMCs were used for most assays because CXCR3 expression partially decreased after cryopreservation. Within the same donor, TRBV-TRBJ usage looked similar between naive CXCR3-negative and CXCR3-positive cells, but memory cells had distinct patterns. Because surface CD5, which is linked to self-reactivity in mice, was comparable between the naive subsets, TCR interaction strength was also inferred from the physicochemical properties of TRB CDR3s. Repertoire diversity was comparably high in both naive subsets but much lower in memory CD8+ T cells.

Based on frequency, this clonotype is considered medium-sized (0.01 to 0.1%); no count was recorded. Its antigen target is currently unknown. For each CD8+ T cell subset, flow sorting was done in triplicate, and about 300,000 cells per subset went directly into RLT lysis buffer. Naive CD8+ T cells were defined stringently as CD45RO-CCR7+CD27+CD95- to exclude memory contaminants. Standard density gradient centrifugation was used to isolate peripheral blood mononuclear cells from buffy coats. Naive CXCR3-negative and CXCR3-positive CD8+ T cells were flow-sorted on a FACSAria III. Total RNA was extracted from sorted cells using an RNeasy Mini Kit. Instrument used: NextSeq 550. The Human TCR Profiling Kit (MiLaboratory) was used to make UMI-labeled 5' RACE TRB cDNA libraries. The full amount of extracted RNA was used for cDNA synthesis, and the full amount of resulting cDNA was used for PCR amplification. Libraries were prepared in parallel with an identical number of PCR cycles. In the authors' own workflow: MIGEC and MiXCR extracted about 50,000 +/- 9,200 unique UMI-labeled TRB cDNA molecules per library, requiring at least two reads per UMI. Each library averaged 40,000 +/- 10,000 functional in-frame TRB CDR3 nucleotide clonotypes without stop codons. After downsampling to 5000 UMI-labeled TRB molecules per sample, diversity metrics such as normalized Shannon-Wiener and Chao1 were calculated in VDJtools. For the central five CDR3 residues, VDJtools calculated physicochemical properties weighted by clonotype size, namely interaction energy, strength, volume and Kidera factor 4. TCRdb reprocessed the reads and provides one entry for every CDR3 protein sequence; no DNA is given. These V and J calls rely on TCRdb rather than the paper's analysis. This sample's table carries roughly 8,300 distinct CDR3 sequences. More than 2% of the sample is in the top ten clones.

The sequenced material came from naive CXCR3- CD8+ T cells from blood. The meaning of the sample's cell subset or site label: CD45RO-CCR7+CD27+CD95- naive CD8+ T cells lacking CXCR3 (TNR3-). This TCR was sampled from a human donor in good health. Some clones in this sample may be carry-over from other donors' samples.

The CDR3 protein: CSVEGQGAAKNIQYF. This chain is built from TRBV29-1 and TRBJ2-4; lacking DNA, the TRBD1 call made by TCRdb goes unchecked. The CDR3 has 15 amino acids, counting the end cysteine and phenylalanine. No DNA sequence was recorded. Taken from the germline V gene, the CDR1 and CDR2 loops are SQVTM and ANQGSEA. Here the CDR3 is joined to the reference TRBV29-1 and TRBJ2-4 genes, and the full variable domain is: SAVISQKPSRDICQRGTSLTIQCQVDSQVTMMFWYRQQPGQSLTLIATANQGSEATYESGFVIDKFPISRPNLTFSTLTVSNMSPEDSSIYLCSVEGQGAAKNIQYFGAGTRLSVL.